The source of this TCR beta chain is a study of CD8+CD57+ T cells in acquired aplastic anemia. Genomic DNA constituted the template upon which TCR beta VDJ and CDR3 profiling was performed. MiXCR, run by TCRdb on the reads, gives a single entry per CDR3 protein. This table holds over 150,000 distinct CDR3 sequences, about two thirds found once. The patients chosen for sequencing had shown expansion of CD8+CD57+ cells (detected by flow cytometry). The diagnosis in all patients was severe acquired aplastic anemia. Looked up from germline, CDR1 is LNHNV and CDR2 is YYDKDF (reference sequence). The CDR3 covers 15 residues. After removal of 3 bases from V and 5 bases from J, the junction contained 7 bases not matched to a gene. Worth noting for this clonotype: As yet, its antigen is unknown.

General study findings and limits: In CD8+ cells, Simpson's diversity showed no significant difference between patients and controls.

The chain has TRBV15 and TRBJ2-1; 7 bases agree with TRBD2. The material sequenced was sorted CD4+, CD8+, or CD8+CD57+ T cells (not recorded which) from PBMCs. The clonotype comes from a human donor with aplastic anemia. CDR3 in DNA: TGTGCCACCAGCAGCGAGCGGGGTAGGAACAATGAGCAGTTCTTC. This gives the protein CATSSERGRNNEQFF.